The next 31 T cell receptor beta chains were all read from a single sample in a study of OX40 agonist ivuxolimab in advanced cancers. Repertoires were generated with immunoSEQ multiplex PCR, while TCRdb's copy carries only in-frame clones and drops some. The data hold 65,000 to 90,000 clones, with 90% observed a single time. The sequences come from CD4+ or CD8+ T cells sorted from blood, collected in a trial of the OX40 agonist ivuxolimab. The receptors here all came from an adult with an advanced solid tumor such as melanoma, head and neck, liver or kidney cancer.

This chain links TRBV7-8 with TRBJ2-1; D might be TRBD1 (6 bases). CDR1 and CDR2 from the germline V gene are SGHVS and FQNEAQ. V was trimmed by 5 bases and J by 7 bases, leaving 9 bases between them. There are 12 residues in the CDR3. The DNA for the CDR3 is TGTGCCAGCAGCCCCCAGGGGAATGAGCAGTTCTTC. It specifies CASSPQGNEQFF.

For the CDR3, the DNA is TGTGCCAGCAGCCCCGGGACTAGCGGGAGCAATGAGCAGTTCTTC. This sequence encodes CASSPGTSGSNEQFF. V and J are TRBV7-3 and TRBJ2-1; 14 positions match TRBD2. The ends lost 5 bases at V and 6 bases at J; junction bases unmatched: 3. The CDR3 is 15 amino acids. Per the germline V gene, CDR1 is SGHTA and CDR2 is FQGTGA.

The chain has TRBV5-1 and TRBJ2-5; a possible D gene is TRBD2 (5 bases). This CDR3 is built from 13 residues. The V gene lost 4 bases and the J gene lost 4 bases, with 11 bases spanning the gap. Looked up from germline, CDR1 is SGHRS and CDR2 is YFSETQ. CDR3 loop: CASSSWAGETQYF. In DNA form, the CDR3 reads TGCGCCAGCAGCAGCTGGGCGGGAGAGACCCAGTACTTC.

This clone was seen just once. This sequence joins TRBV6-4 and TRBJ1-1; D possibly corresponds to TRBD1 (5 bases). CDR1 and CDR2 from the germline V gene are MRHNA and SNTAGT. V was cut by 7 bases and J by 3 bases, with 12 bases left in between. CDR3 size: 13 residues. For the CDR3, the DNA is TGTGCCAGCACCCAAAGGGGAGACACTGAAGCTTTCTTT. This gives the protein CASTQRGDTEAFF.

A few counts support this clone. The chain combines TRBV19 with TRBJ1-1, with a tentative D call TRBD1 (5 bases). This CDR3 is 15 amino acids long. V lost 9 bases and J lost 4, with 21 bases in between. The germline V gene encodes CDR1 LNHDA and CDR2 SQIVND (reference sequence). CDR3 residues: CASLLAGTRGTEAFF. DNA for the CDR3: TGTGCCAGCTTACTTGCCGGGACTCGGGGCACTGAAGCTTTCTTT.

The chain carries TRBV11-3 and TRBJ2-2; D is unclear. Per germline, CDR1 SGHNT and CDR2 YENEEA. With 5 bases removed from V and 8 bases from J, the gap between germline ends came to 9 bases. The CDR3 runs to 12 residues. The CDR3: CASSPARGELFF. CDR3 bases: TGTGCCAGCAGCCCTGCCCGAGGGGAGCTGTTTTTT. The full variable domain, its missing parts supplied by reference TRBV11-3 and TRBJ2-2, is EAGVVQSPRYKIIEKKQPVAFWCNPISGHNTLYWYLQNLGQGPELLIRYENEEAVDDSQLPKDRFSAERLKGVDSTLKIQPAELGDSAVYLCASSPARGELFFGEGSRLTVL.

This clone was seen just once. The V gene is TRBV6-1, the J gene TRBJ1-1; 7 bases map to TRBD1. Trimming cost V 6 bases and J 6 bases; bases outside gene matches: 13. This CDR3 comprises 15 residues. CDR1 MNHNS and CDR2 SASEGT come from the germline V gene. The CDR3 coding sequence is TGTGCCAGCAGATCCCCGACAGGGTTGTACTCTGAAGCTTTCTTT. Protein sequence: CASRSPTGLYSEAFF.

The genes are TRBV9 and TRBJ2-1; 8 nucleotides agree with TRBD2. Germline loops: CDR1 SGDLS, CDR2 YYNGEE. Losses at the gene ends were 1 base for V and 6 bases for J; bases not matched to a gene: 0. This CDR3 spans 13 amino acids. The CDR3 spells CASSVRGGNEQFF. CDR3 nucleotides: TGTGCCAGCAGCGTACGGGGGGGCAATGAGCAGTTCTTC.

The V gene is TRBV6-1, the J gene TRBJ2-7, with TRBD2 identical over 13 bases. This CDR3 contains 16 residues. Germline loops: CDR1 MNHNS, CDR2 SASEGT. V shed 1 base and J 12 bases; nucleotides not matched to a gene: 12. For the CDR3, the DNA is TGTGCCAGCAGTGAAGGTTTAGGGGGACTAGCGGGAAAACGGTACTTC. It is translated as CASSEGLGGLAGKRYF.

The rearrangement joins TRBV6-6 to TRBJ2-7; a possible D gene is TRBD2 (6 bases). Trimming pared 2 bases from V and 1 base from J, leaving 6 bases between. The CDR3 has 13 residues. CDR1 and CDR2 (germline): MNHNY, SVGAGI (reference sequence). In DNA form, the CDR3 reads TGTGCCAGCAGTTACCGGGAGTCCTACGAGCAGTACTTC. The encoded protein is CASSYRESYEQYF.

The chain combines TRBV6-1 with TRBJ2-7, with no clear D. The CDR3 has 11 residues. Germline CDR1 reads MNHNS; CDR2 reads SASEGT. DNA for the CDR3: TGTCTTTCGACAACCTCCTACGAGCAGTACTTC. Its translation is CLSTTSYEQYF.

This clone was counted a single time. This chain uses TRBV27 with TRBJ2-1; D is uncertain. Germline V gene lookup returns CDR1 MNHEY and CDR2 SMNVEV (reference sequence). The length of the CDR3 is 16 residues. With 2 bases removed from V and 0 bases from J, the gap between germline ends came to 11 bases. The CDR3 sequence: CASSLRTTSSYNEQFF. The CDR3 DNA is TGTGCCAGCAGTTTAAGAACTACGAGCTCCTACAATGAGCAGTTCTTC.

V is TRBV25-1 and J is TRBJ2-7; 7 nucleotides align to TRBD1. The CDR3 spans 14 residues. V shed 8 bases, J shed 2 bases, and the junction held 9 bases outside the gene matches. Germline values: CDR1 MGHDK, CDR2 SYGVNS. The chain's CDR3 is CASSRTGPAYEQYF. The CDR3 region has the DNA TGTGCCAGCTCCCGGACAGGCCCAGCCTACGAGCAGTACTTC.

About this clone itself: Other nucleotide sequences in the sample specify the same CDR3. V is TRBV29-1 and J is TRBJ2-2, with a tentative D call TRBD2 (6 bases). This CDR3 spans 14 amino acids. The germline CDR1 and CDR2 sequences are SQVTM and ANQGSEA. V lost 6 bases, J lost 7 bases, and 18 bases lay in between. CDR3 DNA: TGCAGCGTGGGGGGTGGACTAAGCAGCGGGGAGCTGTTTTTT. It codes for CSVGGGLSSGELFF.

The chain uses TRBV30 and TRBJ2-2; D might be TRBD2 (7 bases). The V end lost 0 bases, the J end lost 7 bases, and 15 bases lay between the germline ends. The CDR3 is made up of 15 amino acids. Germline V gene lookup returns CDR1 GTSNPN and CDR2 SVGIG (reference sequence). CDR3 region: CAWSVRRGGVGELFF. Here the CDR3 DNA reads TGTGCCTGGAGTGTAAGGAGAGGGGGGGTCGGGGAGCTGTTTTTT.

CDR3 loop: CASSYLNWTGGLETQYF. The CDR3 coding sequence is TGTGCCAGCAGCTACCTTAACTGGACAGGGGGCTTGGAGACCCAGTACTTC. The chain uses TRBV5-4 and TRBJ2-5, with 11 positions matching TRBD1. Per the germline V gene, CDR1 is SGHNT and CDR2 is YYREEE (reference sequence). The CDR3 is 17 residues long. V lost 3 bases, J lost 5 bases, and 12 bases stayed unmatched.

In DNA, the CDR3 is TGTGCCAGCAGCCCTACTAGCGGCACAGATACGCAGTATTTT. Amino acids: CASSPTSGTDTQYF. V and J are TRBV11-3 and TRBJ2-3; 7 bases line up with TRBD2. The CDR3 has 14 residues. Unmatched junction bases numbered 3, after V lost 5 bases and J lost 1 base. Germline CDR1 and CDR2: SGHNT and YENEEA.

This chain links TRBV7-9 with TRBJ1-2; D not certain. Trimming took off 5 bases at V and 2 bases at J, with 15 bases between the two ends. The CDR3 is 15 residues long. Per germline, CDR1 SEHNR and CDR2 FQNEAQ (reference sequence). CDR3 bases: TGTGCCAGCAGCAAAATATATGTAGACAACTATGGCTACACCTTC. Amino acids: CASSKIYVDNYGYTF.

The chain couples TRBV6-6 to TRBJ2-7; no reliable D call. The germline CDR1 and CDR2 sequences are MNHNY and SVGAGI (reference sequence). The CDR3 covers 12 residues. Deletions cut 6 bases from V and 1 base from J, with 7 bases between. CDR3 sequence (DNA): TGTGCCAGCAGCACAGAATCCTACGAGCAGTACTTC. It codes for CASSTESYEQYF.

The chain couples TRBV19 to TRBJ2-5; 8 nucleotides line up with TRBD2. Trimming at V came to 5 bases and at J to 5 bases, leaving 7 bases not matched to a gene. The germline V gene encodes CDR1 LNHDA and CDR2 SQIVND (reference sequence). The CDR3 runs to 14 residues. The CDR3 nucleotides are TGTGCCAGTAGTTGGATAGCGGGAATGGAGACCCAGTACTTC. As protein: CASSWIAGMETQYF.

This clone was recorded only once. The chain links TRBV11-2 to TRBJ2-3; perhaps TRBD1 as D (5 bases). V lost 5 bases, J lost 1 base, and 16 bases lay in between. Per germline, CDR1 SGHAT and CDR2 FQNNGV. The CDR3 extends over 16 amino acids. CDR3 DNA: TGTGCCAGCAGCCCAGGGCAGGGTGCCCGCACAGATACGCAGTATTTT. This encodes CASSPGQGARTDTQYF.

This rearrangement joins TRBV7-2 to TRBJ2-7; D possibly corresponds to TRBD1 (7 bases). The CDR3 totals 15 residues. From germline, CDR1 is SGHTA and CDR2 FQGNSA. V lost 0 bases, J lost 6 bases, and 15 bases lay in between. For the CDR3, the DNA is TGTGCCAGCAGCTTAGCAGGAGTCAGGGGGGCCGAGCAGTACTTC. Amino acid sequence: CASSLAGVRGAEQYF.

The V call is TRBV11-2, the J call TRBJ2-5, with TRBD2 matching over 11 bases. Germline values: CDR1 SGHAT, CDR2 FQNNGV. This CDR3 spans 15 amino acids. Trimming took 5 bases from V and 4 from J; bases not matched to a gene: 6. The CDR3 DNA is TGTGCCAGCAGCCGAAACCTAGCGGGAGGAGAGACCCAGTACTTC. Translated: CASSRNLAGGETQYF.

This clone was picked up one time. V and J are TRBV6-1 and TRBJ2-5, with D perhaps given as TRBD1 or TRBD2 (6 bases each). This CDR3 comprises 15 residues. Germline V gene data show CDR1 as MNHNS and CDR2 as SASEGT. The ends were cut back, 7 bases at V and 4 bases at J, with 19 bases in the middle. DNA for the CDR3: TGTGCCAGCAACTTTAGGGGGGCGCAGGGAGAGACCCAGTACTTC. This sequence encodes CASNFRGAQGETQYF.

The gene calls are TRBV6-5 and TRBJ2-1, with TRBD2 matching 14 bases. Germline CDR1 reads MNHEY; CDR2 reads SVGAGI. The ends lost 4 bases at V and 12 bases at J; junction bases unmatched: 5. The CDR3 loop spans 14 amino acids. CDR3 DNA: TGTGCCAGCAGTTCTGGACTAGCGGGAGGTCTGCAGTTCTTC. Protein sequence: CASSSGLAGGLQFF.

The J gene is TRBJ1-6, the V gene TRBV6-5, with 9 bases fitting TRBD1. The CDR3 length is 14 residues. CDR1 and CDR2 from the germline V gene are MNHEY and SVGAGI. Trimming cost V 6 bases and J 9 bases; bases outside gene matches: 6. CDR3: CASRDWTGVSPLHF. DNA for the CDR3: TGTGCCAGCAGAGACTGGACAGGGGTTTCACCCCTCCACTTT.

The chain couples TRBV7-2 to TRBJ2-3; 9 positions agree with TRBD2. The CDR3 spans 15 residues. The trim removed 5 bases at V and 5 bases at J, leaving 8 bases unmatched. Germline assignment: CDR1 SGHTA and CDR2 FQGNSA. The CDR3 protein is CASSRVAGEQDTQYF. CDR3 bases: TGTGCCAGCAGCCGGGTAGCGGGAGAACAAGATACGCAGTATTTT.

The chain is built from TRBV9 and TRBJ2-7; tentative D call: TRBD1 (6 bases). This CDR3 region has 15 residues. Trimming removed 7 bases at V and 4 bases at J, with 21 bases between. Looked up from germline, CDR1 is SGDLS and CDR2 is YYNGEE. CDR3 loop: CASSPSPGQQYEQYF. Written as DNA, the CDR3 is TGTGCCAGCTCCCCCTCACCGGGACAACAATACGAGCAGTACTTC.

The chain uses TRBV7-2 and TRBJ2-1; 7 bases match TRBD2. The CDR3 spans 16 residues. Germline lookup yields CDR1 SGHTA and CDR2 FQGNSA. With V trimmed by 6 bases and J by 0 bases, 8 bases remained unmatched. CDR3 amino acids: CASSSLAGSSYNEQFF. Here the CDR3 DNA reads TGTGCCAGCAGTTCATTAGCGGGTAGCTCCTACAATGAGCAGTTCTTC.

The CDR3 bases are TGCGCCAGCAGAAAATCTAGCGGGAGGCAAGAGACCCAGTACTTC. Translated: CASRKSSGRQETQYF. V gene TRBV4-1 combines with J gene TRBJ2-5; 11 bases are shared with TRBD2. Germline lookup yields CDR1 MGHRA and CDR2 YSYEKL. The CDR3 sequence is 15 residues long. The junction had 5 bases not matched to a gene; V was cut back by 6 bases and J by 2 bases.

This chain joins TRBV2 and TRBJ2-3; D uncertain. The germline V and J ends were trimmed by 6 bases and 6 bases, with 7 bases remaining between them. Germline CDR1 reads SNHLY; CDR2 reads FYNNEI. The CDR3 sequence is 11 residues long. CDR3 nucleotide sequence: TGTGCCAGCAGCAGAAAGGATACGCAGTATTTT. It yields the protein CASSRKDTQYF.